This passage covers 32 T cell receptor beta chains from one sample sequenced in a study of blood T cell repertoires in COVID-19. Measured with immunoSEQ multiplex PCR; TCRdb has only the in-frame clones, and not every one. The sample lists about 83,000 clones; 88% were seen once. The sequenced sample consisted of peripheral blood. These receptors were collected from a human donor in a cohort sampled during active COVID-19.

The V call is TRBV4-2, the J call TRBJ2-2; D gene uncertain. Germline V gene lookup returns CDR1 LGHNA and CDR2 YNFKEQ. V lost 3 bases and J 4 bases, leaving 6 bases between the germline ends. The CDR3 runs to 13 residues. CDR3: CASSHLSTGELFF. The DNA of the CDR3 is TGTGCCAGCAGCCATTTATCCACCGGGGAGCTGTTTTTT.

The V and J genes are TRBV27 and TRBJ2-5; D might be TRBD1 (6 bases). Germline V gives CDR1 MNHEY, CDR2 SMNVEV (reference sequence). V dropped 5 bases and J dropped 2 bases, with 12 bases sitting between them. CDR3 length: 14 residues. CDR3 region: CASSPNRDQETQYF. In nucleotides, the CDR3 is TGTGCCAGCAGTCCAAACAGGGATCAAGAGACCCAGTACTTC.

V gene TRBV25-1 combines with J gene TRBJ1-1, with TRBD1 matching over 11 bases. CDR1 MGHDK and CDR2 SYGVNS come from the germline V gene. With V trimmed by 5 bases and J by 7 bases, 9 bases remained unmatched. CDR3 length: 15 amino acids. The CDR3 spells CASSPPWTGGNEAFF. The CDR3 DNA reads TGTGCCAGCAGTCCACCCTGGACAGGGGGCAATGAAGCTTTCTTT.

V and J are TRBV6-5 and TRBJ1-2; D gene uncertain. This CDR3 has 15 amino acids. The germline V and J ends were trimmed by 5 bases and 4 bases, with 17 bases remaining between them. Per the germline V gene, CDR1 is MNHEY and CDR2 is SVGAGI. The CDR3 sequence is CASSLSTGVVYGYTF. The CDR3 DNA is TGTGCCAGCAGTCTGAGCACCGGGGTAGTCTATGGCTACACCTTC.

The CDR3 bases are TGTGCCAGCTCACCGGGACAGAGGAACTATGGCTACACCTTC. Its translation: CASSPGQRNYGYTF. The chain has TRBV18 and TRBJ1-2; 7 positions match TRBD1. Germline lookup yields CDR1 KGHSH and CDR2 LQKENI. V lost 3 bases to trimming and J lost 2 bases; unmatched junction nucleotides: 3. CDR3 size: 14 residues.

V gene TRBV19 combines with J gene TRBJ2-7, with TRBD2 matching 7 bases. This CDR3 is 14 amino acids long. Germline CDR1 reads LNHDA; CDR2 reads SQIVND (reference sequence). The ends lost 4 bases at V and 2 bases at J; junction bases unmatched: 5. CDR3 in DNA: TGTGCCAGTAGTACACGAGCGGGGACCTACGAGCAGTACTTC. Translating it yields CASSTRAGTYEQYF.

This chain's CDR3 is CASRQGPTVDTQYF. DNA for the CDR3: TGTGCCAGCAGACAGGGGCCCACGGTAGATACGCAGTATTTT. The rearrangement joins TRBV28 to TRBJ2-3, with 7 bases matching TRBD1. Per germline, CDR1 MDHEN and CDR2 SYDVKM. This CDR3 region has 14 residues. The ends lost 6 bases at V and 5 bases at J; junction bases unmatched: 8.

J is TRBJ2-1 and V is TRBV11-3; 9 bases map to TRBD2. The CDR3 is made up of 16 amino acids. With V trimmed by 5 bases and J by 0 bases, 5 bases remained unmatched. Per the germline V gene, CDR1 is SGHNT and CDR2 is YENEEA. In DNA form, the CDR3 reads TGTGCCAGCAGCGTTAGCGGGGGAAGCTCCTACAATGAGCAGTTCTTC. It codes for CASSVSGGSSYNEQFF.

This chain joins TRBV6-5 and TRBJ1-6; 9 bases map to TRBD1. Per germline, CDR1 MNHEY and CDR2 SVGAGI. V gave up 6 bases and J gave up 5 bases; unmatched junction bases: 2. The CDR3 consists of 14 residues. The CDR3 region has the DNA TGTGCCAGCAGATGGGACAGGGATAATTCACCCCTCCACTTT. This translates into CASRWDRDNSPLHF.

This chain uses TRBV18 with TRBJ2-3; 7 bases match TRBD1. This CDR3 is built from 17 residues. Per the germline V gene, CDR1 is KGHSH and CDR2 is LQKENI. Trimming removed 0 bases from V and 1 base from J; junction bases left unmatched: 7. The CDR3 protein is CASSPPLGGWGTDTQYF. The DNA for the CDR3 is TGTGCCAGCTCACCACCACTAGGGGGCTGGGGCACAGATACGCAGTATTTT.

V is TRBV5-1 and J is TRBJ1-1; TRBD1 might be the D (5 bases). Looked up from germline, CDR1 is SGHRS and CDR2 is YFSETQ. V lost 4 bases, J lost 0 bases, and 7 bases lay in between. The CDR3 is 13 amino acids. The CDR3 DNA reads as TGCGCCAGCAGCGGACACCTGAACACTGAAGCTTTCTTT. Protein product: CASSGHLNTEAFF.

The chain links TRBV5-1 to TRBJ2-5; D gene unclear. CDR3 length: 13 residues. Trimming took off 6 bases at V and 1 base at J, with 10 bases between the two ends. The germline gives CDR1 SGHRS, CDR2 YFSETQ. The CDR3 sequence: CASTPHSQETQYF. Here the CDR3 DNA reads TGCGCCAGCACCCCGCACTCCCAAGAGACCCAGTACTTC.

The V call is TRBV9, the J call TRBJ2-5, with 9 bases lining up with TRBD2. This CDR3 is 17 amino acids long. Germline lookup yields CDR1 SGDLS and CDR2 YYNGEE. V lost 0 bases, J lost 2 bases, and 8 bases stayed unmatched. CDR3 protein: CASSVGAGGTAQETQYF. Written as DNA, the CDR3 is TGTGCCAGCAGCGTAGGGGCGGGAGGGACCGCTCAAGAGACCCAGTACTTC.

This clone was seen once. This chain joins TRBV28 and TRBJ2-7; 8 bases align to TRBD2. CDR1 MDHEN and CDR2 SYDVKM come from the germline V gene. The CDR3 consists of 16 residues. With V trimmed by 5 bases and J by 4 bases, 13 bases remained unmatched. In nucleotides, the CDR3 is TGTGCCAGCAGTGGGCCGGGAGCGGGAGTCTCTTACGAGCAGTACTTC. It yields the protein CASSGPGAGVSYEQYF.

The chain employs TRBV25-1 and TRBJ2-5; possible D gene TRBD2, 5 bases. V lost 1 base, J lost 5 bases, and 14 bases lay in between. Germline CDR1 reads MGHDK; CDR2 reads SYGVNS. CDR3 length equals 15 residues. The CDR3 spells CASSELAGGRETQYF. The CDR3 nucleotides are TGTGCCAGCAGTGAATTAGCAGGAGGCAGGGAGACCCAGTACTTC. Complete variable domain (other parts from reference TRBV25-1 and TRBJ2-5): EADIYQTPRYLVIGTGKKITLECSQTMGHDKMYWYQQDPGMELHLIHYSYGVNSTEKGDLSSESTVSRIRTEHFPLTLESARPSHTSQYLCASSELAGGRETQYFGPGTRLLVL.

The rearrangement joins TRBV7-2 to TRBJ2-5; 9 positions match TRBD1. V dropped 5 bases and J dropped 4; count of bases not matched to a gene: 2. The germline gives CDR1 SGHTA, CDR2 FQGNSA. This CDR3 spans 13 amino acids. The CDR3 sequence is CASSATGGETQYF. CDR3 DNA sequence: TGTGCCAGCAGCGCGACAGGGGGAGAGACCCAGTACTTC.

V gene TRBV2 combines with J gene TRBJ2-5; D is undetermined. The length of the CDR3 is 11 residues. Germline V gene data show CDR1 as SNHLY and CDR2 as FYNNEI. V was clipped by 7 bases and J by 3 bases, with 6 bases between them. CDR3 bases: TGTGCCAGCAAGTCGGAAGAGACCCAGTACTTC. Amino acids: CASKSEETQYF.

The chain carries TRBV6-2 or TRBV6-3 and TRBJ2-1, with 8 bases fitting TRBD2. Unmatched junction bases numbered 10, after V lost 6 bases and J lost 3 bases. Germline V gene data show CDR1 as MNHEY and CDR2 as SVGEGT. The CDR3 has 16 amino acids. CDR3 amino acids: CASSRRGAVFYNEQFF. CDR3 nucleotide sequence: TGTGCCAGCAGCAGGCGGGGGGCCGTTTTCTACAATGAGCAGTTCTTC.

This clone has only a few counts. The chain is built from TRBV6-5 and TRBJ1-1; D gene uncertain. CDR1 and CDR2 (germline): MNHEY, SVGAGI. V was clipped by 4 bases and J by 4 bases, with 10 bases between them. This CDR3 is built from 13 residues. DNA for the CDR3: TGTGCCAGCAGTTCCATTAGTAGCACTGAAGCTTTCTTT. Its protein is CASSSISSTEAFF.

The CDR3 DNA reads as TGTGCCAGCAGTGAAGGCCAGGGGACAGGGTATGGCTACACCTTC. It yields the protein CASSEGQGTGYGYTF. V is TRBV6-1 and J is TRBJ1-2; 9 bases fit TRBD1. The germline CDR1 and CDR2 sequences are MNHNS and SASEGT. Trimming took 1 base from V and 5 from J; bases not matched to a gene: 5. The CDR3 consists of 15 residues.

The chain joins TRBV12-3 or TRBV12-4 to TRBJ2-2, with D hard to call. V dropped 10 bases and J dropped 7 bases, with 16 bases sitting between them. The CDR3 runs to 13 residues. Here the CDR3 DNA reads TGTGCCACCCTCCTCGCCAGGTTCGGGGAGCTGTTTTTT. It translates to CATLLARFGELFF.

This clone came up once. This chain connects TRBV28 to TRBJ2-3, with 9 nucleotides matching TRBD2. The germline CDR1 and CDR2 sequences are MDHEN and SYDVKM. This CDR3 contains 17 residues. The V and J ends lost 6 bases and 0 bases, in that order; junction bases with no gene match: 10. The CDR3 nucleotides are TGTGCCAGCAGGCGTAGGACTAGCGCGTCTAGCACAGATACGCAGTATTTT. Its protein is CASRRRTSASSTDTQYF.

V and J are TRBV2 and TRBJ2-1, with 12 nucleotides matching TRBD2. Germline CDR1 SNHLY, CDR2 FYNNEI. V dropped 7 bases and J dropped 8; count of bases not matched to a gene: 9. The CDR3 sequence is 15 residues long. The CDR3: CASKLGLAGFDEQFF. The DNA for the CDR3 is TGTGCCAGCAAGTTAGGACTAGCGGGATTCGATGAGCAGTTCTTC. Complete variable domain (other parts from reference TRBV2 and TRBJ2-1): EPEVTQTPSHQVTQMGQEVILRCVPISNHLYFYWYRQILGQKVEFLVSFYNNEISEKSEIFDDQFSVERPDGSNFTLKIRSTKLEDSAMYFCASKLGLAGFDEQFFGPGTRLTVL.

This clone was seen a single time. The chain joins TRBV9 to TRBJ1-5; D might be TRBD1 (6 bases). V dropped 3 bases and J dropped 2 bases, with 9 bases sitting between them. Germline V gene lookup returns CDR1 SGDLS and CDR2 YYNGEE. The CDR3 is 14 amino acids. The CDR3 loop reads CASSGPGGNQPQHF. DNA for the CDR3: TGTGCCAGCAGCGGCCCAGGGGGCAATCAGCCCCAGCATTTT.

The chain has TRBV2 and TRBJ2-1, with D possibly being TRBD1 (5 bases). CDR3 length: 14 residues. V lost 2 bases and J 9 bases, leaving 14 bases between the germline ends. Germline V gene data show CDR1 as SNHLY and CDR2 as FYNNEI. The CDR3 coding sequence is TGTGCCAGCAGTGAATTACAGGCGGTTGGTGAGCAGTTCTTC. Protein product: CASSELQAVGEQFF.

In DNA, the CDR3 is TGCGCCAGCAGCTTGGCCTTGTCGGATACGCAGTATTTT. It encodes CASSLALSDTQYF. V usage is TRBV5-1 and J usage is TRBJ2-3; D is ambiguous. V was trimmed by 0 bases and J by 6 bases, leaving 8 bases between them. The V gene's germline CDR1 is SGHRS and CDR2 YFSETQ. This CDR3 spans 13 amino acids.

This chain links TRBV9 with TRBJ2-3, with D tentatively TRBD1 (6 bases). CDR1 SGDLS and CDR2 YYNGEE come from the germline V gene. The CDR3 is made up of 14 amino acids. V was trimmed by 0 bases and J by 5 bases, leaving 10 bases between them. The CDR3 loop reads CASSVDQGQDTQYF. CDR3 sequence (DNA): TGTGCCAGCAGCGTAGACCAGGGGCAAGATACGCAGTATTTT.

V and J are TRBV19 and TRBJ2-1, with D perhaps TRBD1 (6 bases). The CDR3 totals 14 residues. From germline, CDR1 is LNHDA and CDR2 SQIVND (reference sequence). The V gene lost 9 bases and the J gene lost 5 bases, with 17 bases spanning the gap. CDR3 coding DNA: TGTGCCAGCTCGGTTCTAGGGGGTAACAATGAGCAGTTCTTC. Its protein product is CASSVLGGNNEQFF.

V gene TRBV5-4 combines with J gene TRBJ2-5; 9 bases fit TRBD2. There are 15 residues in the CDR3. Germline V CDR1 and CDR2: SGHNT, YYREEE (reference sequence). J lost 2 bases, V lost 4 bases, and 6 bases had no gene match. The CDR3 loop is CASSHGTSKQETQYF. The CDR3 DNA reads TGTGCCAGCAGCCACGGGACTAGCAAGCAAGAGACCCAGTACTTC.

CDR3 protein: CATSRALYGYTF. For the CDR3, the DNA is TGTGCCACCAGCAGAGCCCTGTATGGCTACACCTTC. The V gene is TRBV15, the J gene TRBJ1-2; D gene ambiguous. V was trimmed by 1 base and J by 5 bases, leaving 5 bases between them. The CDR3 consists of 12 residues. Germline loops: CDR1 LNHNV, CDR2 YYDKDF (reference sequence).

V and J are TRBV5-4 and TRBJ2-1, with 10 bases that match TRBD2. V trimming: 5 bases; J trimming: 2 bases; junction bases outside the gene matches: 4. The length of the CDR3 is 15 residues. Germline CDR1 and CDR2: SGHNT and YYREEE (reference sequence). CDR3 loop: CASSSSGRAYNEQFF. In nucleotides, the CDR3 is TGTGCCAGCAGTTCAAGCGGGAGGGCCTACAATGAGCAGTTCTTC.

CDR3 coding DNA: TGTGCCAGTAGTACCGGACAGGCTATGAACACTGAAGCTTTCTTT. Translation: CASSTGQAMNTEAFF. This chain connects TRBV19 to TRBJ1-1; 7 bases map to TRBD1. J gave up 0 bases and V 4 bases, and 5 bases lay outside the gene matches. CDR3 length equals 15 residues. Per germline, CDR1 LNHDA and CDR2 SQIVND (reference sequence).